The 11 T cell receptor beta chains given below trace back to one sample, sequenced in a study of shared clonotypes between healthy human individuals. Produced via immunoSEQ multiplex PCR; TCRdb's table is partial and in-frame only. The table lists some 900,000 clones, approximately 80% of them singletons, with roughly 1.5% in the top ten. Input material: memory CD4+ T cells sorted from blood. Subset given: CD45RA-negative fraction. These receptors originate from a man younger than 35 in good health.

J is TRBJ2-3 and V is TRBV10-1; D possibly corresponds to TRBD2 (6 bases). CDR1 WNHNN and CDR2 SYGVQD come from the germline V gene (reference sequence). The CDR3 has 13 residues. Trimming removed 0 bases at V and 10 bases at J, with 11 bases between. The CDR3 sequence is CASSESMGGAQYF. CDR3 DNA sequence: TGCGCCAGCAGTGAGTCCATGGGGGGTGCGCAGTATTTT.

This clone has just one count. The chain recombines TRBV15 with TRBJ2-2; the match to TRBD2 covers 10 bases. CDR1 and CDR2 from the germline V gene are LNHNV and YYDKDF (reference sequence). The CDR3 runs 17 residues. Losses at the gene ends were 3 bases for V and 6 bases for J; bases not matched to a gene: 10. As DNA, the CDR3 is TGTGCCACCAGCAGGAATCTAGCGGGAGATCGTCCCGGGGAGCTGTTTTTT. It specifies CATSRNLAGDRPGELFF.

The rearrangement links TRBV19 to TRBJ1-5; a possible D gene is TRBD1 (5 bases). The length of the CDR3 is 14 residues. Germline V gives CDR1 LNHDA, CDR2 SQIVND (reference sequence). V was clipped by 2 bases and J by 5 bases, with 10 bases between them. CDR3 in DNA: TGTGCCAGTAGTATACAGGGAGGGGATCAGCCCCAGCATTTT. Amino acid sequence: CASSIQGGDQPQHF.

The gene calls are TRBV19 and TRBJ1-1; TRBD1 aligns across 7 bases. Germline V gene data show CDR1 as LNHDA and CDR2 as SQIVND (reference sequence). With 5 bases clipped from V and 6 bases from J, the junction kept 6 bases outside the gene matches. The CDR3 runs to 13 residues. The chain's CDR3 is CASSVTGAAEAFF. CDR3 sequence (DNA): TGTGCCAGTAGTGTCACAGGGGCCGCTGAAGCTTTCTTT.

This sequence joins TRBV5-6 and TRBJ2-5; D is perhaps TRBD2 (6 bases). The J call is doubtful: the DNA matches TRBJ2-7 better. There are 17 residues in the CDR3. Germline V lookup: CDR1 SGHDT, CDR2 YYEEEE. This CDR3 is CASSLFSLREVINEQYF. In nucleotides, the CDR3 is TGTGCCAGCAGCTTGTTTTCCCTGCGGGAAGTGATCAACGAGCAGTACTTC.

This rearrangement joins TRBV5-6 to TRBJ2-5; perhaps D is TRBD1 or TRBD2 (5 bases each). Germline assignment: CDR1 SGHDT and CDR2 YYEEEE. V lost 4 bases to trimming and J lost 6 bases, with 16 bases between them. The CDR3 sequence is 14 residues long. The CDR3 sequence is CASSPPGSGKTQYF. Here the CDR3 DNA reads TGTGCCAGCAGCCCCCCAGGGAGTGGAAAGACCCAGTACTTC.

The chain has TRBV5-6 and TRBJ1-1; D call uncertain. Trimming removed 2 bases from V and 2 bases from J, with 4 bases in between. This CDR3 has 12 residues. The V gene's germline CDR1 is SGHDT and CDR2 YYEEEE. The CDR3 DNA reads TGTGCCAGCAGCTTCGTTAACACTGAAGCTTTCTTT. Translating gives CASSFVNTEAFF.

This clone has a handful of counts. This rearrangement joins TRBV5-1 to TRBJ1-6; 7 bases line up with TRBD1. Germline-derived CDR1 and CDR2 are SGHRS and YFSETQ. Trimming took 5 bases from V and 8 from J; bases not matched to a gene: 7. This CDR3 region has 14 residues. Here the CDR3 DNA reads TGCGCCAGCAGTGGGGGACAGTTAGATTCACCCCTCCACTTT. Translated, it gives CASSGGQLDSPLHF.

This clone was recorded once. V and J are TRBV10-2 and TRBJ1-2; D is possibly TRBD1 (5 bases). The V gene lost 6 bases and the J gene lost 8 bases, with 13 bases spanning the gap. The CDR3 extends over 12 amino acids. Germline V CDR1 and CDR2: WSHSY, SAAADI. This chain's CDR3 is CASRDWGSGYTF. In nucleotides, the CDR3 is TGCGCCAGCAGAGACTGGGGCTCCGGCTACACCTTC.

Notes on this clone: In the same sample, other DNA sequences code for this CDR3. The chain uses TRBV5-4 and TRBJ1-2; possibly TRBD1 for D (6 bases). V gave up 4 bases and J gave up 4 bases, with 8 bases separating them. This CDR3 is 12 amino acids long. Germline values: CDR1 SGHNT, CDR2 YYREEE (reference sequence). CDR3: CASSTDSYGYTF. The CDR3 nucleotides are TGTGCCAGCAGCACGGACAGCTATGGCTACACCTTC.

DNA for the CDR3: TGCACCAGCAGCCAGGCGCCCCAGGGGACTAGCCGAATACATACGCAGTATTTT. Protein sequence: CTSSQAPQGTSRIHTQYF. The V gene is TRBV1, the J gene TRBJ2-3; the D call TRBD2 from the table was never checked on the DNA. TRBV1 is assigned pseudogene status. The CDR3 consists of 18 residues.